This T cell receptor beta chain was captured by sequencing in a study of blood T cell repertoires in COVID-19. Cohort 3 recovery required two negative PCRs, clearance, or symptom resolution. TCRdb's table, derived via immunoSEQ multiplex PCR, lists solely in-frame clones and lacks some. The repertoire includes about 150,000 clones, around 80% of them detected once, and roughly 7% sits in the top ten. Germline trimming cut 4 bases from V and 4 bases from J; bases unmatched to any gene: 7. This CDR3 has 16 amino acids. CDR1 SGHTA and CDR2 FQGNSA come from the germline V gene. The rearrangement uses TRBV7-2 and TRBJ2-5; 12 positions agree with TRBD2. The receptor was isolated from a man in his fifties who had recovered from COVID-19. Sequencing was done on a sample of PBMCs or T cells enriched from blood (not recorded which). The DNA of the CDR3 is TGTGCCAGCAGCTCAAGACTAGCGGGGGCAAGAGAGACCCAGTACTTC. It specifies CASSSRLAGARETQYF. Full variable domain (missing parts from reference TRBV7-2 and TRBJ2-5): GAGVSQSPSNKVTEKGKDVELRCDPISGHTALYWYRQSLGQGLEFLIYFQGNSAPDKSGLPSDRFSAERTGGSVSTLTIQRTQQEDSAVYLCASSSRLAGARETQYFGPGTRLLVL.